The 29 T cell receptor beta chains given below trace back to one sample, sequenced in a study of blood T cell repertoires in COVID-19. Sequenced by immunoSEQ multiplex PCR; TCRdb stores in-frame clones only, minus some. The sample includes around 130,000 clones, roughly 80% seen only once; the top ten take over 6.5%. Source material: peripheral blood. The receptors stem from a human donor in a cohort sampled during active COVID-19.

The chain combines TRBV19 with TRBJ2-7; 9 positions agree with TRBD1. Germline V CDR1 and CDR2: LNHDA, SQIVND (reference sequence). The junction had 6 bases not matched to a gene; V was cut back by 5 bases and J by 4 bases. This CDR3 has 14 amino acids. Written as DNA, the CDR3 is TGTGCCAGTAGTGCGGACAGGGGATCGTACGAGCAGTACTTC. This codes for CASSADRGSYEQYF. Combining the CDR3 with reference TRBV19 and TRBJ2-7 gives the whole variable domain DGGITQSPKYLFRKEGQNVTLSCEQNLNHDAMYWYRQDPGQGLRLIYYSQIVNDFQKGDIAEGYSVSREKKESFPLTVTSAQKNPTAFYLCASSADRGSYEQYFGPGTRLTVT.

CDR3 sequence: CASSEYFDRGLHTF. In DNA, the CDR3 is TGTGCCAGCAGTGAATATTTCGACAGGGGGCTTCACACCTTC. The chain has TRBV25-1 and TRBJ1-2, with TRBD1 identical over 10 bases. The CDR3 has 14 residues. Germline CDR1 is MGHDK and CDR2 is SYGVNS. V was clipped by 0 bases and J by 12 bases; unmatched bases: 7.

This clone has more than one count but fewer than ten. The chain has TRBV29-1 and TRBJ2-3; 10 bases are a match to TRBD2. J gave up 5 bases and V 0 bases, and 8 bases lay outside the gene matches. The CDR3 is 16 residues long. Per the germline V gene, CDR1 is SQVTM and CDR2 is ANQGSEA. CDR3 sequence (DNA): TGCAGCGTTGAAGATCCGCTAGCGGGAGTGGGAGATACGCAGTATTTT. It encodes CSVEDPLAGVGDTQYF.

The V and J genes are TRBV5-6 and TRBJ2-3; the match to TRBD2 covers 10 bases. There are 16 residues in the CDR3. Germline-derived CDR1 and CDR2 are SGHDT and YYEEEE. The V and J ends lost 0 bases and 2 bases, in that order; junction bases with no gene match: 3. This chain's CDR3 is CASSLALAGVTDTQYF. CDR3 DNA sequence: TGTGCCAGCAGCTTGGCCCTAGCGGGGGTCACAGATACGCAGTATTTT.

This clone has a handful of counts. The rearrangement links TRBV28 to TRBJ2-7; the match to TRBD2 covers 9 bases. The CDR3 length is 16 residues. V shed 2 bases and J 0 bases; nucleotides not matched to a gene: 5. Germline-derived CDR1 and CDR2 are MDHEN and SYDVKM. The chain's CDR3 is CASSLVAGVPSYEQYF. Written as DNA, the CDR3 is TGTGCCAGCAGTTTAGTAGCGGGAGTTCCCTCCTACGAGCAGTACTTC.

This chain links TRBV5-4 with TRBJ2-1, with 9 bases fitting TRBD2. V lost 2 bases, J lost 10 bases, and 19 bases stayed unmatched. The CDR3 loop spans 18 amino acids. Germline CDR1 SGHNT, CDR2 YYREEE (reference sequence). The CDR3 bases are TGTGCCAGCAGCTTCCTCCCCCCTCGGAGGACTAGCGAGCAGGAGCAGTTCTTC. It specifies CASSFLPPRRTSEQEQFF.

The genes are TRBV6-2 or TRBV6-3 and TRBJ2-7, with 8 bases that match TRBD2. CDR1 MNHEY and CDR2 SVGEGT come from the germline V gene. Unmatched junction bases numbered 2, after V lost 4 bases and J lost 3 bases. This CDR3 has 13 amino acids. DNA of the CDR3: TGTGCCAGCAGTTTTAGCGGGAACTACGAGCAGTACTTC. This gives the protein CASSFSGNYEQYF.

This chain joins TRBV28 and TRBJ2-7; TRBD1 agrees at 7 bases. Trimming cost V 7 bases and J 2 bases; bases outside gene matches: 2. The CDR3 totals 12 residues. Germline loops: CDR1 MDHEN, CDR2 SYDVKM. CDR3 in DNA: TGTGCCAGCACCGGGACAGCCTACGAGCAGTACTTC. It translates to CASTGTAYEQYF.

The chain has TRBV28 and TRBJ1-5; TRBD1 might be the D (5 bases). The ends were cut back, 5 bases at V and 7 bases at J, with 9 bases in the middle. Germline values: CDR1 MDHEN, CDR2 SYDVKM. The CDR3 contains 12 residues. CDR3 sequence (DNA): TGTGCCAGCAGTACAGGTTCCCAGCCCCAGCATTTT. This translates into CASSTGSQPQHF.

This clone was detected a few times. V gene TRBV7-8 combines with J gene TRBJ2-1; possible D gene TRBD2, 7 bases. Germline V gene lookup returns CDR1 SGHVS and CDR2 FQNEAQ. The V end lost 5 bases, the J end lost 2 bases, and 10 bases lay between the germline ends. The CDR3 contains 14 residues. The CDR3 sequence: CASSLGGPYNEQFF. The CDR3 DNA is TGTGCCAGCAGCCTCGGGGGGCCCTACAATGAGCAGTTCTTC. The full variable domain, completed using reference TRBV7-8 and TRBJ2-1, is GAGVSQSPRYKVAKRGQDVALRCDPISGHVSLFWYQQALGQGPEFLTYFQNEAQLDKSGLPSDRFFAERPEGSVSTLKIQRTQQEDSAVYLCASSLGGPYNEQFFGPGTRLTVL.

V and J are TRBV12-5 and TRBJ1-5; 7 nucleotides agree with TRBD1. Germline CDR1 reads LGHNT; CDR2 reads FRNRAP. The CDR3 is 15 residues long. The V and J ends lost 1 base and 3 bases, in that order; junction bases with no gene match: 3. The CDR3 region is CASGLDRGLNQPQHF. The CDR3 DNA reads as TGTGCTAGTGGTTTGGACAGGGGACTCAATCAGCCCCAGCATTTT.

This clone has only one observation. The rearrangement links TRBV5-8 to TRBJ1-5; D is uncertain. V shed 1 base and J shed 0 bases, with 14 bases lying between them. Germline CDR1 reads SGHTS; CDR2 reads YDEGEE. The length of the CDR3 is 17 residues. The DNA for the CDR3 is TGTGCCAGCAGCTTGATTGGGCACATCTATAGCAATCAGCCCCAGCATTTT. Translating it yields CASSLIGHIYSNQPQHF.

This clone was recorded a few times. This sequence joins TRBV2 and TRBJ2-3; TRBD2 matches 11 bases. CDR3 length: 14 amino acids. Germline CDR1 and CDR2: SNHLY and FYNNEI. The trim removed 9 bases at V and 3 bases at J, leaving 5 bases unmatched. The CDR3 protein is CARTSGRMTDTQYF. CDR3 bases: TGTGCCAGAACTAGCGGGAGAATGACAGATACGCAGTATTTT.

The chain employs TRBV6-1 and TRBJ2-7; tentatively, D is TRBD2 (5 bases). The CDR3 has 15 residues. V was pared by 2 bases and J by 0 bases, with 11 bases between. From germline, CDR1 is MNHNS and CDR2 SASEGT. The DNA of the CDR3 is TGTGCCAGCAGTGAAACGGGAAGAAGCTCCTACGAGCAGTACTTC. This sequence encodes CASSETGRSSYEQYF.

This clone was seen a handful of times. This chain connects TRBV28 to TRBJ1-2, with a weak D call TRBD1 (6 bases). Looked up from germline, CDR1 is MDHEN and CDR2 is SYDVKM. Deletions cut 3 bases from V and 6 bases from J, with 11 bases between. The CDR3 contains 13 residues. The CDR3, as DNA: TGTGCCAGCAGTTTTTCCCAGGGGCATGGCTACACCTTC. It translates to CASSFSQGHGYTF.

Here the CDR3 reads CASSLVGGGTDTQYF. CDR3 sequence (DNA): TGTGCCAGCAGCTTGGTGGGGGGGGGCACAGATACGCAGTATTTT. The gene calls are TRBV5-4 and TRBJ2-3, with TRBD2 identical over 7 bases. Germline V gene lookup returns CDR1 SGHNT and CDR2 YYREEE (reference sequence). The V segment lost 0 bases and the J segment 1 base; nucleotides outside the gene matches: 2. The CDR3 contains 15 residues.

The V and J genes are TRBV9 and TRBJ1-4; possibly TRBD1 for D (6 bases). CDR3 size: 14 residues. V lost 7 bases and J 3 bases, leaving 13 bases between the germline ends. CDR1 SGDLS and CDR2 YYNGEE come from the germline V gene. The CDR3: CASAGGQPNEKLFF. The CDR3 bases are TGTGCCAGCGCTGGGGGACAACCTAATGAAAAACTGTTTTTT.

The CDR3, as DNA: TGTGCCAGCAAGCGGGGCGGGGGCGACAATCAGCCCCAGCATTTT. This translates into CASKRGGGDNQPQHF. The chain uses TRBV6-5 and TRBJ1-5; a weak D match, TRBD1 (6 bases). Trimming removed 7 bases at V and 3 bases at J, with 16 bases between. The CDR3 consists of 15 residues. CDR1 is MNHEY, CDR2 SVGAGI, per germline.

V usage is TRBV13 and J usage is TRBJ1-1, with a possible D match to TRBD1 (6 bases). The germline V gene encodes CDR1 PRHDT and CDR2 FYEKMQ (reference sequence). V lost 3 bases, J lost 7 bases, and 9 bases lay in between. The CDR3 consists of 12 residues. CDR3 coding DNA: TGTGCCAGCAGCTTTGGACAGATTGAAGCTTTCTTT. The encoded protein is CASSFGQIEAFF.

The rearrangement joins TRBV10-3 to TRBJ1-1, with D possibly matching TRBD1 (5 bases). This CDR3 has 15 amino acids. Looked up from germline, CDR1 is ENHRY and CDR2 is SYGVKD. The V and J ends lost 0 bases and 2 bases respectively, with 10 bases between them. For the CDR3, the DNA is TGTGCCATCAGTGAGTCGAGACAGACAAACACTGAAGCTTTCTTT. Its translation: CAISESRQTNTEAFF.

The V call is TRBV28, the J call TRBJ1-2; 8 bases line up with TRBD1. Germline CDR1 is MDHEN and CDR2 is SYDVKM. V trimming: 7 bases; J trimming: 5 bases; junction bases outside the gene matches: 9. This CDR3 region has 14 residues. CDR3 nucleotides: TGTGCCAGCACCATCGACAGGGGCCTATATGGCTACACCTTC. Its protein product is CASTIDRGLYGYTF.

CDR3 DNA: TGTGCCAGCAGTGAAGGGCCCTTAACTAGCGGGTTCTACGAGCAGTACTTC. This gives the protein CASSEGPLTSGFYEQYF. This chain uses TRBV2 with TRBJ2-7, with 9 bases matching TRBD2. The CDR3 runs to 17 residues. V lost 1 base, J lost 3 bases, and 10 bases stayed unmatched. The germline V gene encodes CDR1 SNHLY and CDR2 FYNNEI.

The gene calls are TRBV27 and TRBJ1-4; TRBD1 agrees at 7 bases. With V trimmed by 0 bases and J by 0 bases, 7 bases remained unmatched. Looked up from germline, CDR1 is MNHEY and CDR2 is SMNVEV (reference sequence). This CDR3 is 18 amino acids long. The CDR3 coding sequence is TGTGCCAGCAGTTTATCGATAGGGGGCCCCGCAACTAATGAAAAACTGTTTTTT. This codes for CASSLSIGGPATNEKLFF.

The chain uses TRBV28 and TRBJ1-2, with a weak D call TRBD1 (6 bases). Between the trimmed V and J ends, which lost 6 bases and 8 bases, there was a span of 19 bases. This CDR3 contains 14 residues. Per germline, CDR1 MDHEN and CDR2 SYDVKM. This chain's CDR3 is CASSPPDRWEGYTF. For the CDR3, the DNA is TGTGCCAGCAGCCCCCCGGACAGATGGGAAGGCTACACCTTC.

As regards this clone: The germline gene is not matched at one end of the junction; a read error may be the cause. The rearrangement joins TRBV7-7 to TRBJ2-7, with 10 nucleotides matching TRBD1. Germline V CDR1 and CDR2: SSHAT, FNYEAQ (reference sequence). The CDR3 is 15 residues long. CDR3 sequence (DNA): TGTGCTAGCAGCCGCCCCAGACAGGGGGCCGGCGAGCAGTACTTC. Protein sequence: CASSRPRQGAGEQYF. Filled out from reference TRBV7-7 and TRBJ2-7, the complete variable domain reads GAGVSQSPRYKVTKRGQDVTLRCDPISSHATLYWYQQALGQGPEFLTYFNYEAQPDKSGLPSDRFSAERPEGSISTLTIQRTEQRDSAMYRCASSRPRQGAGEQYFGPGTRLTVT.

The V and J genes are TRBV27 and TRBJ1-4; D not certain. Germline assignment: CDR1 MNHEY and CDR2 SMNVEV (reference sequence). This CDR3 region has 15 residues. Trimming stripped 3 bases from V and 8 bases from J, with 16 bases between. CDR3 nucleotides: TGTGCCAGCAGTTTTTTGTCGCGGCCTAGCGAAAAACTGTTTTTT. Residues: CASSFLSRPSEKLFF.

V gene TRBV11-2 combines with J gene TRBJ1-3; no clear D. This CDR3 contains 12 residues. Germline CDR1 is SGHAT and CDR2 is FQNNGV. V lost 2 bases and J 4 bases, leaving 3 bases between the germline ends. The CDR3 coding sequence is TGTGCCAGCAGCTTACTCGGAAACACCATATATTTT. It translates to CASSLLGNTIYF.

This chain links TRBV11-2 with TRBJ2-7; 7 bases fit TRBD1. V lost 0 bases to trimming and J lost 4 bases; unmatched junction nucleotides: 0. This CDR3 has 13 residues. From germline, CDR1 is SGHAT and CDR2 FQNNGV. CDR3 sequence: CASSLEQGYEQYF. DNA of the CDR3: TGTGCCAGCAGCTTAGAACAGGGGTACGAGCAGTACTTC.

The CDR3 protein is CSASGSHEQYF. CDR3 DNA sequence: TGCAGTGCTAGCGGGAGCCACGAGCAGTACTTC. The chain joins TRBV20-1 to TRBJ2-7, with D possibly TRBD2 on 6 matching bases. Per germline, CDR1 DFQATT and CDR2 SNEGSKA (reference sequence). The V end lost 3 bases, the J end lost 5 bases, and 8 bases lay between the germline ends. CDR3 length equals 11 residues.